This entry features one TCR beta chain sequence. Through a sample-barcoded 5' primer and a J-beta primer mix, a second PCR was run for about 7 to 12 cycles. Sequencing recovered at least 3 million CDR3-containing paired-end reads from each sample. MiXCR, applied by TCRdb to the 5' RACE reads, yields one record per CDR3 protein. The sample lists around 1.1 million distinct CDR3 sequences, 35% to 45% occurring once. This sample was included in a study of blood T cells in healthy people across ages. Total RNA, at least 6 micrograms per sample, came from PBMCs. This TCR was recovered from a man younger than 30 in good health. Sequencing was done on a sample of blood.

Written as DNA, the CDR3 is TGCAGCGTTGAAGATTTCCGGTCGTACCAAGAGACCCAGTACTTC. As protein: CSVEDFRSYQETQYF. This rearrangement joins TRBV29-1 to TRBJ2-5; D call uncertain. V was pared by 0 bases and J by 0 bases, with 11 bases between. Germline loops: CDR1 SQVTM, CDR2 ANQGSEA. The CDR3 contains 15 residues.